This T cell receptor beta chain was identified during a study of T-cell reconstitution after alpha-beta-depleted transplantation in children. Trimming pared 6 bases from V and 4 bases from J, leaving 19 bases between. CDR1 and CDR2 (germline): DFQATT, SNEGSKA (reference sequence). The CDR3 extends over 14 amino acids. This clonotype was seen only a few times. Its antigen remains unknown. General observations from the study: Roughly two months post-transplant, alpha-beta T cells reportedly originated from several hundred graft clones that had expanded. When one year had passed after transplant, most T-cell counts and diversity came from newly produced T cells. Surviving recipient T cells and intrathymic progenitors accounted for some patients' high TCRbeta diversity at day 60.

This sample's TCRbeta library carried unique molecular identifier barcodes. From the PCR reads, TCRdb called clonotypes with MiXCR, one entry per CDR3 protein. The table records approximately 250,000 distinct CDR3 sequences, 25% of them present only once. The rearrangement uses TRBV20-1 and TRBJ2-7; D is possibly TRBD2 (5 bases). The sequence came from a girl aged 2 to 10 with Fanconi anemia, due to receive a stem cell transplant. Sequences were derived from PBMCs, sampled before TCRalphabeta/CD19-depleted stem cell transplant. This CDR3 reads CSANPSGSIYEQYF. CDR3 nucleotide sequence: TGCAGTGCGAACCCTTCGGGATCGATTTACGAGCAGTACTTC.